One sample yielded the 26 T cell receptor beta chains listed below, sequenced in a study of shared clonotypes between healthy human individuals. The method was immunoSEQ multiplex PCR; TCRdb's version includes in-frame clones alone and lacks a portion of them. The table records more than 850,000 clones, approximately 80% of them present only once. Material: memory CD4+ T cells from PBMCs. Stated subset: CD45RA-negative fraction. Receptors originate from a man aged 18-30 years in good health. Some clones in this sample may be carry-over from other donors' samples.

The chain links TRBV28 to TRBJ1-5; tentative D call: TRBD1 (5 bases). From germline, CDR1 is MDHEN and CDR2 SYDVKM. The V end lost 8 bases, the J end lost 6 bases, and 14 bases lay between the germline ends. The CDR3 loop spans 13 amino acids. The CDR3 DNA follows: TGTGCCAGCGCCTATCGGGGGGGTCAGCCCCAGCATTTT. Translating it yields CASAYRGGQPQHF.

The chain recombines TRBV9 with TRBJ1-3; D call uncertain. Germline CDR1 reads SGDLS; CDR2 reads YYNGEE. V dropped 0 bases and J dropped 4 bases, with 8 bases sitting between them. This CDR3 contains 14 residues. For the CDR3, the DNA is TGTGCCAGCAGCGTAGGGGGTTTAGGAAACACCATATATTTT. This encodes CASSVGGLGNTIYF.

This clone came up once. The chain recombines TRBV6-5 with TRBJ1-3; TRBD1 matches at 8 bases. V shed 0 bases and J 4 bases; nucleotides not matched to a gene: 5. CDR1 is MNHEY and CDR2 is SVGAGI in the germline V gene. This CDR3 contains 16 residues. DNA for the CDR3: TGTGCCAGCAGTTACTCCAGGACAGGGACGGGAAACACCATATATTTT. It codes for CASSYSRTGTGNTIYF.

The chain employs TRBV18 and TRBJ1-1, with TRBD1 identical over 7 bases. The CDR3 is made up of 15 amino acids. Germline V gene data show CDR1 as KGHSH and CDR2 as LQKENI. Trimming cost V 4 bases and J 1 base; bases outside gene matches: 6. In DNA form, the CDR3 reads TGTGCCAGCTCACAACAGGGACAGCAGAACACTGAAGCTTTCTTT. Its protein product is CASSQQGQQNTEAFF.

The genes are TRBV5-6 and TRBJ2-1; 8 nucleotides agree with TRBD2. The CDR3 has 16 amino acids. Germline CDR1 reads SGHDT; CDR2 reads YYEEEE. The J segment lost 3 bases and the V segment lost 4 bases, leaving 9 bases of the junction unmatched. The CDR3 region has the DNA TGTGCCAGCAGCGCACGAAAAGCGGGAGTCTACAATGAGCAGTTCTTC. Translation: CASSARKAGVYNEQFF. Supplemented by reference TRBV5-6 and TRBJ2-1, the full variable domain reads DAGVTQSPTHLIKTRGQQVTLRCSPKSGHDTVSWYQQALGQGPQFIFQYYEEEERQRGNFPDRFSGHQFPNYSSELNVNALLLGDSALYLCASSARKAGVYNEQFFGPGTRLTVL.

The V gene is TRBV7-9, the J gene TRBJ2-1, with TRBD2 matching over 9 bases. The CDR3 length is 17 residues. Trimming removed 8 bases from V and 7 bases from J; junction bases left unmatched: 18. Germline V gene data show CDR1 as SEHNR and CDR2 as FQNEAQ (reference sequence). CDR3: CASGAAGGPVGGNEQFF. CDR3 sequence (DNA): TGTGCCAGCGGGGCAGCGGGAGGCCCCGTGGGTGGGAATGAGCAGTTCTTC.

The chain is built from TRBV28 and TRBJ1-1, with TRBD1 identical over 7 bases. V dropped 7 bases and J dropped 4; count of bases not matched to a gene: 9. This CDR3 has 14 residues. Germline-derived CDR1 and CDR2 are MDHEN and SYDVKM. DNA for the CDR3: TGTGCCAGCAATATACAGGGGTTGGGCACTGAAGCTTTCTTT. Its protein is CASNIQGLGTEAFF.

This rearrangement joins TRBV5-1 to TRBJ2-7, with 8 nucleotides matching TRBD1. The CDR3 is 13 amino acids. The germline gives CDR1 SGHRS, CDR2 YFSETQ. V shed 4 bases and J 4 bases; nucleotides not matched to a gene: 4. The CDR3 nucleotides read TGCGCCAGCAGCCCGACAGGGGAGTACGAGCAGTACTTC. Encoded protein: CASSPTGEYEQYF.

The chain uses TRBV28 and TRBJ1-2; D may be TRBD1 (5 bases). There are 12 residues in the CDR3. Trimming stripped 5 bases from V and 7 bases from J, with 11 bases between. Germline V CDR1 and CDR2: MDHEN, SYDVKM. The CDR3 loop reads CASSTWGGGYTF. The CDR3 DNA is TGTGCCAGCAGTACTTGGGGGGGTGGCTACACCTTC.

V gene TRBV6-5 combines with J gene TRBJ1-4, with a possible D match to TRBD1 (5 bases). The V gene's germline CDR1 is MNHEY and CDR2 SVGAGI. Trimming took 10 bases from V and 3 from J, leaving 15 bases between them. The CDR3 spans 14 residues. CDR3: CATSPGRPNEKLFF. CDR3 DNA sequence: TGTGCCACCTCCCCAGGGAGGCCTAATGAAAAACTGTTTTTT.

The J gene is TRBJ2-5, the V gene TRBV28, with TRBD2 identical over 7 bases. The junction had 11 bases not matched to a gene; V was cut back by 4 bases and J by 3 bases. From germline, CDR1 is MDHEN and CDR2 SYDVKM. The CDR3 contains 16 residues. The CDR3 is CASSSSRLAGEETQYF. The CDR3 DNA is TGTGCCAGCAGTTCCTCTCGACTAGCCGGTGAAGAGACCCAGTACTTC.

This clone was picked up one time. The rearrangement uses TRBV6-1 and TRBJ1-1, with D maybe TRBD1 (6 bases). The CDR3 is made up of 16 amino acids. Trimming removed 3 bases from V and 10 bases from J, with 24 bases in between. Looked up from germline, CDR1 is MNHNS and CDR2 is SASEGT. CDR3 sequence (DNA): TGTGCCAGCAGTGATCTATCAATAAAAGGGGGGCAGAGAGCTTTCTTT. As protein: CASSDLSIKGGQRAFF.

The V and J genes are TRBV19 and TRBJ2-7, with D possibly TRBD2 on 7 matching bases. CDR1 and CDR2 (germline): LNHDA, SQIVND (reference sequence). Trimming stripped 5 bases from V and 4 bases from J, with 18 bases between. The CDR3 extends over 15 amino acids. CDR3 sequence: CASSQGRGIKYEQYF. CDR3 DNA: TGTGCCAGTAGTCAGGGGAGGGGGATTAAGTACGAGCAGTACTTC.

Only one count was recorded for this clone. The chain uses TRBV5-1 and TRBJ1-2; TRBD1 agrees at 8 bases. V was clipped by 4 bases and J by 5 bases; unmatched bases: 7. The CDR3 has 14 amino acids. The V gene's germline CDR1 is SGHRS and CDR2 YFSETQ. The CDR3 region has the DNA TGCGCCAGCAGCGGGACAGGCGGGGGTTATGGCTACACCTTC. The encoded protein is CASSGTGGGYGYTF. Based on the CDR3 plus reference TRBV5-1 and TRBJ1-2, the full variable domain is KAGVTQTPRYLIKTRGQQVTLSCSPISGHRSVSWYQQTPGQGLQFLFEYFSETQRNKGNFPGRFSGRQFSNSRSEMNVSTLELGDSALYLCASSGTGGGYGYTFGSGTRLTVV.

The V and J genes are TRBV27 and TRBJ2-5; D ambiguous. The CDR3 has 14 residues. Germline values: CDR1 MNHEY, CDR2 SMNVEV (reference sequence). V was pared by 6 bases and J by 5 bases, with 16 bases between. CDR3 sequence reads: CASSPPWGSETQYF. CDR3 in DNA: TGTGCCAGCAGCCCGCCGTGGGGTTCGGAGACCCAGTACTTC.

The V and J genes are TRBV28 and TRBJ1-2; the D gene is possibly TRBD1 (6 bases). The CDR3 extends over 16 amino acids. With 5 bases removed from V and 7 bases from J, the gap between germline ends came to 23 bases. CDR1 and CDR2 from the germline V gene are MDHEN and SYDVKM. DNA of the CDR3: TGTGCCAGCAGTACCCCCGGGGACAAATTGGGGGGTGGCTACACCTTC. This translates into CASSTPGDKLGGGYTF.

The chain joins TRBV4-1 to TRBJ2-1, with 8 bases matching TRBD2. This CDR3 has 17 amino acids. Trimming at V came to 1 base and at J to 5 bases, leaving 10 bases not matched to a gene. Germline-derived CDR1 and CDR2 are MGHRA and YSYEKL. CDR3 sequence (DNA): TGCGCCAGCAGCCAAGTGCCCCAGCGGGAGAGGGACAATGAGCAGTTCTTC. Translation: CASSQVPQRERDNEQFF.

V gene TRBV5-1 combines with J gene TRBJ2-6; D is ambiguous. Trimming left V 4 bases short and J 0 bases short, with 8 bases between. This CDR3 comprises 15 residues. From germline, CDR1 is SGHRS and CDR2 YFSETQ. The DNA for the CDR3 is TGCGCCAGCAGCCAAGGGTACTCTGGGGCCAACGTCCTGACTTTC. It translates to CASSQGYSGANVLTF.

This chain links TRBV7-6 with TRBJ2-5; D is unresolved. The CDR3 extends over 14 amino acids. The ends were cut back, 3 bases at V and 5 bases at J, with 13 bases in the middle. Germline-derived CDR1 and CDR2 are SGHVS and FNYEAQ. CDR3 protein: CASSLVMTRETQYF. CDR3 DNA: TGTGCCAGCAGCTTGGTGATGACCCGGGAGACCCAGTACTTC. The full variable domain, completed using reference TRBV7-6 and TRBJ2-5, is GAGVSQSPRYKVTKRGQDVALRCDPISGHVSLYWYRQALGQGPEFLTYFNYEAQQDKSGLPNDRFSAERPEGSISTLTIQRTEQRDSAMYRCASSLVMTRETQYFGPGTRLLVL.

This clone has just one count. This chain links TRBV7-2 with TRBJ2-7; perhaps D is TRBD1 or TRBD2 (7 bases each). The CDR3 has 15 residues. The germline V gene encodes CDR1 SGHTA and CDR2 FQGNSA. The V gene lost 3 bases and the J gene lost 3 bases, with 15 bases spanning the gap. CDR3 DNA: TGTGCCAGCAGCTTCAGGGGGGGGAGGGTCTACGAGCAGTACTTC. Protein product: CASSFRGGRVYEQYF.

This chain connects TRBV30 to TRBJ1-1, with unresolved D. V was trimmed by 3 bases and J by 4 bases, leaving 12 bases between them. The germline V gene encodes CDR1 GTSNPN and CDR2 SVGIG (reference sequence). CDR3 length: 13 residues. The CDR3 loop reads CAWSPTGRTEAFF. The CDR3 DNA reads TGTGCCTGGAGCCCCACTGGGCGCACTGAAGCTTTCTTT.

Details on this clone: Other DNA sequences in this sample translate to the same CDR3. V is TRBV2 and J is TRBJ1-1, with a tentative D call TRBD1 (5 bases). The V gene lost 4 bases and the J gene lost 4 bases, with 7 bases spanning the gap. This CDR3 has 12 amino acids. Germline CDR1 reads SNHLY; CDR2 reads FYNNEI. This chain's CDR3 is CASSVRGTEAFF. In nucleotides, the CDR3 is TGTGCCAGCAGTGTGAGGGGCACTGAAGCTTTCTTT.

For this clone: This may arise from a read error, as a much more abundant clone is one base away. The chain carries TRBV6-5 and TRBJ1-1; D gene unclear. The germline gives CDR1 MNHEY, CDR2 SVGAGI. The CDR3 is 14 residues long. V shed 6 bases and J shed 5 bases, with 16 bases lying between them. In nucleotides, the CDR3 is TGTGCCAGCAGGTTGGCAGACGAACGGACTGAAGCTTTCTTT. Amino acids: CASRLADERTEAFF.

The rearrangement uses TRBV28 and TRBJ2-7; tentatively, D is TRBD2 (5 bases). Trimming left V 4 bases short and J 3 bases short, with 16 bases between. From germline, CDR1 is MDHEN and CDR2 SYDVKM. CDR3 size: 15 residues. The CDR3 protein is CASSSPSGHSYEQYF. The CDR3 nucleotides read TGTGCCAGCAGTTCCCCCAGCGGTCACAGCTACGAGCAGTACTTC. Combining the CDR3 with reference TRBV28 and TRBJ2-7 gives the whole variable domain DVKVTQSSRYLVKRTGEKVFLECVQDMDHENMFWYRQDPGLGLRLIYFSYDVKMKEKGDIPEGYSVSREKKERFSLILESASTNQTSMYLCASSSPSGHSYEQYFGPGTRLTVT.

The J gene is TRBJ2-7, the V gene TRBV18; possibly TRBD2 for D (5 bases). Germline CDR1 KGHSH, CDR2 LQKENI. CDR3 size: 15 residues. Between the trimmed V and J ends, which lost 3 bases and 1 base, there was a span of 13 bases. CDR3 sequence (DNA): TGTGCCAGCTCACCTAGGGAGCGGAAATCCTACGAGCAGTACTTC. This sequence encodes CASSPRERKSYEQYF.

About this clone itself: Sequence at one end of the junction differs from germline and may be a read error. This chain links TRBV5-6 with TRBJ2-3; D gene ambiguous. CDR3 length: 14 residues. CDR1 and CDR2 from the germline V gene are SGHDT and YYEEEE. CDR3 nucleotide sequence: TGTGCCAGCAGATTGGGCCTTCGCACAGATACGCAGTATTTT. Protein sequence: CASRLGLRTDTQYF.